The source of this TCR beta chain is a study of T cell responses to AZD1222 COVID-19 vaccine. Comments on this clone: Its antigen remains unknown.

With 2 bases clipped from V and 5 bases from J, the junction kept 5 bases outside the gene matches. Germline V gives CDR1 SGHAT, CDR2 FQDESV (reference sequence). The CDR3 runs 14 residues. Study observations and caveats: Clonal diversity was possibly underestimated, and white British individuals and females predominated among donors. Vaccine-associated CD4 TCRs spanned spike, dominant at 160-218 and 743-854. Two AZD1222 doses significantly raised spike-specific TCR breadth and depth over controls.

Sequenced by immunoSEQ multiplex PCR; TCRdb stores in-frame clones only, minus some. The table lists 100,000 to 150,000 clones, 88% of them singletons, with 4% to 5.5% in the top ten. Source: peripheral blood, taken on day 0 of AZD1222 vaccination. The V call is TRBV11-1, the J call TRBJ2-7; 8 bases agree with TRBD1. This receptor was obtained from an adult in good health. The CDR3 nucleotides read TGTGCCAGCAGCTTAACAGGGGGGTTCAACGAGCAGTACTTC. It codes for CASSLTGGFNEQYF.